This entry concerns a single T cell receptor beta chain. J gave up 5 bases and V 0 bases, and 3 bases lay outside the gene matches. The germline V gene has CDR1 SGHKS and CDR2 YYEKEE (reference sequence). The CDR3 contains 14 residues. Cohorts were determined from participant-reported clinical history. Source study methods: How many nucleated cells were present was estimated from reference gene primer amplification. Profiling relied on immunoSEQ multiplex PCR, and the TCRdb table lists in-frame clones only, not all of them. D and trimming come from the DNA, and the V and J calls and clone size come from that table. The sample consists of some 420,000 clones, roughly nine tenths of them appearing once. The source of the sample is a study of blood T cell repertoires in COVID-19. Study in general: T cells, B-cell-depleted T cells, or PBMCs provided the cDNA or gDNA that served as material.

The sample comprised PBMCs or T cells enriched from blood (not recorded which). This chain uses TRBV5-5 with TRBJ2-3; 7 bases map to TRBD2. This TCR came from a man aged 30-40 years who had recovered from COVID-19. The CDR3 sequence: CASSLGSGGDTQYF. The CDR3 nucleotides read TGTGCCAGCAGCTTGGGTTCGGGGGGAGATACGCAGTATTTT.